One and the same sample provided the 32 T cell receptor beta chains below, sequenced in a study of a mutant IDH1 vaccine in newly diagnosed glioma. Clones were sequenced by immunoSEQ multiplex PCR, and TCRdb holds only the in-frame ones, with some missing. Here the sample spans 50,000 to 85,000 clones, 84% being singletons. Time point of the sample: week 23, last vaccination. A 20-mer mutant IDH1 peptide at 300 ug was injected subcutaneously with topical imiquimod. For these receptors, no antigen is known. This specimen consisted of PBMCs, obtained from a glioma patient whose treatment included an IDH1 peptide vaccine. These TCRs come from a man between 18 and 29 years old with glioma.

This chain joins TRBV5-5 and TRBJ1-2; tentatively, D is TRBD1 (5 bases). Germline CDR1 reads SGHKS; CDR2 reads YYEKEE (reference sequence). This CDR3 has 15 residues. Deletions cut 5 bases from V and 4 bases from J, with 18 bases between. The chain's CDR3 is CASSPLAGMSYGYTF. In DNA form, the CDR3 reads TGTGCCAGCAGTCCCCTAGCAGGGATGAGCTATGGCTACACCTTC.

The rearrangement uses TRBV29-1 and TRBJ1-4, with D perhaps matching TRBD1 (5 bases). V dropped 3 bases and J dropped 2 bases, with 10 bases sitting between them. Germline V gene sequence: CDR1 SQVTM, CDR2 ANQGSEA. CDR3 length equals 14 residues. The CDR3 loop reads CSVEAGPTNEKLFF. CDR3 DNA: TGCAGCGTTGAGGCAGGGCCGACTAATGAAAAACTGTTTTTT.

V and J are TRBV30 and TRBJ2-1; D not resolved. The CDR3 is 14 residues long. The germline V and J ends were trimmed by 3 bases and 9 bases, with 18 bases remaining between them. Germline CDR1 and CDR2: GTSNPN and SVGIG (reference sequence). For the CDR3, the DNA is TGTGCCTGGAGCGTGTCCGACATAACGGTTGAGCAGTTCTTC. It is translated as CAWSVSDITVEQFF.

As DNA, the CDR3 is TGTGCCAGCAGTTACTCGGTGGTGAAGGGGAACACTGAAGCTTTCTTT. This gives the protein CASSYSVVKGNTEAFF. This chain joins TRBV6-5 and TRBJ1-1; no clear D. Germline CDR1 MNHEY, CDR2 SVGAGI. V lost 0 bases and J 1 base, leaving 12 bases between the germline ends. The CDR3 has 16 amino acids.

The rearrangement links TRBV27 to TRBJ1-3; D is unclear. This CDR3 is 14 amino acids long. The ends were cut back, 3 bases at V and 4 bases at J, with 10 bases in the middle. From germline, CDR1 is MNHEY and CDR2 SMNVEV (reference sequence). The CDR3 region has the DNA TGTGCCAGCAGTTTGAACCAGGTCGGAAACACCATATATTTT. It encodes CASSLNQVGNTIYF.

V gene TRBV5-4 combines with J gene TRBJ2-3; D tentatively fits TRBD1 or TRBD2 (5 bases each). Germline V gene sequence: CDR1 SGHNT, CDR2 YYREEE (reference sequence). Trimming left V 4 bases short and J 5 bases short, with 23 bases between. This CDR3 has 17 amino acids. The CDR3 bases are TGTGCCAGCAGCCGTTACACGATGAGGGGAAGGGGAGATACGCAGTATTTT. Its translation: CASSRYTMRGRGDTQYF.

The chain couples TRBV18 to TRBJ1-3; no reliable D call. The CDR3 loop spans 17 amino acids. CDR1 and CDR2 from the germline V gene are KGHSH and LQKENI. V dropped 3 bases and J dropped 0 bases, with 15 bases sitting between them. DNA for the CDR3: TGTGCCAGCTCACCCTCGACGCCTGGCCTCTCTGGAAACACCATATATTTT. Its protein product is CASSPSTPGLSGNTIYF.

The CDR3 DNA sequence: TGTGCCAGCAGCTTGGAGCCTCGACAGGGTCCCGGGGAGCTGTTTTTT. It specifies CASSLEPRQGPGELFF. The J gene is TRBJ2-2, the V gene TRBV5-6; 7 positions agree with TRBD1. The CDR3 covers 16 residues. Per germline, CDR1 SGHDT and CDR2 YYEEEE. After removal of 0 bases from V and 6 bases from J, the junction contained 8 bases not matched to a gene.

This chain joins TRBV4-3 and TRBJ2-1; 8 bases align to TRBD1. In germline, CDR1 is LGHNA, CDR2 YSLEER. Trimming removed 5 bases from V and 2 bases from J; junction bases left unmatched: 8. CDR3 length: 16 residues. CDR3 sequence (DNA): TGCGCCAGCAGCACCCGGACAGGGCCTCCCTACAATGAGCAGTTCTTC. It codes for CASSTRTGPPYNEQFF.

This chain connects TRBV28 to TRBJ2-5; D is uncertain. CDR3 length: 11 residues. Germline V gene data show CDR1 as MDHEN and CDR2 as SYDVKM. V lost 7 bases, J lost 5 bases, and 8 bases lay in between. This chain's CDR3 is CASTFRETQYF. CDR3 sequence (DNA): TGTGCCAGCACCTTTAGGGAGACCCAGTACTTC.

The V and J genes are TRBV5-4 and TRBJ2-2; D gene uncertain. The V and J ends lost 1 base and 8 bases respectively, with 3 bases between them. CDR1 and CDR2 from the germline V gene are SGHNT and YYREEE (reference sequence). The CDR3 consists of 11 residues. CDR3 amino acids: CASSLLGELFF. The CDR3 DNA sequence: TGTGCCAGCAGCTTGCTGGGGGAGCTGTTTTTT.

The chain is built from TRBV7-9 and TRBJ2-7, with D hard to call. This CDR3 region has 12 residues. The V gene's germline CDR1 is SEHNR and CDR2 FQNEAQ (reference sequence). Trimming cost V 3 bases and J 12 bases, with 15 bases left between them. The CDR3 sequence: CASSFGPLEWYF. The CDR3 DNA is TGTGCCAGCAGCTTCGGACCGCTTGAGTGGTACTTC.

This clone was seen only a few times. This CDR3 reads CAWRWFDTEAFF. CDR3 bases: TGTGCCTGGAGGTGGTTTGACACTGAAGCTTTCTTT. The V and J genes are TRBV30 and TRBJ1-1; D not certain. CDR1 and CDR2 (germline): GTSNPN, SVGIG (reference sequence). V lost 3 bases to trimming and J lost 3 bases, with 8 bases between them. The CDR3 loop spans 12 amino acids.

This sequence joins TRBV20-1 and TRBJ1-2; D is ambiguous. CDR3 length: 10 residues. V was trimmed by 6 bases and J by 2 bases, leaving 4 bases between them. The V gene's germline CDR1 is DFQATT and CDR2 SNEGSKA (reference sequence). CDR3: CSAVNYGYTF. The DNA for the CDR3 is TGCAGTGCGGTGAACTATGGCTACACCTTC.

The CDR3 nucleotides are TGTGCCAGCAGCCCCGCGAGGGGGGAGCAGTACTTC. It encodes CASSPARGEQYF. This sequence joins TRBV7-9 and TRBJ2-7; D may be TRBD1 (6 bases). CDR1 is SEHNR, CDR2 FQNEAQ, per germline (reference sequence). Trimming removed 5 bases at V and 7 bases at J, with 12 bases between. The CDR3 is made up of 12 amino acids.

The chain joins TRBV15 to TRBJ2-1; possible D gene TRBD2, 6 bases. Trimming took off 2 bases at V and 7 bases at J, with 12 bases between the two ends. CDR3 length equals 14 residues. The germline V gene has CDR1 LNHNV and CDR2 YYDKDF (reference sequence). CDR3 residues: CATSRRGFWNEQFF. The CDR3 bases are TGTGCCACCAGCAGACGGGGGTTCTGGAATGAGCAGTTCTTC.

The gene calls are TRBV4-3 and TRBJ2-7; tentatively, D is TRBD1 or TRBD2 (5 bases each). This CDR3 is built from 15 residues. V lost 2 bases and J lost 2, with 13 bases in between. The V gene's germline CDR1 is LGHNA and CDR2 YSLEER. The DNA of the CDR3 is TGCGCCAGCAGCCAAAATCGGGACGGTACCTACGAGCAGTACTTC. Translation gives CASSQNRDGTYEQYF.

CDR3: CASSLRAETQYF. DNA of the CDR3: TGTGCCAGCAGCTTGCGCGCAGAGACCCAGTACTTC. The V call is TRBV5-4, the J call TRBJ2-5; no clear D. V lost 1 base and J 4 bases, leaving 5 bases between the germline ends. Germline CDR1 and CDR2: SGHNT and YYREEE (reference sequence). The CDR3 contains 12 residues.

This clone was observed a handful of times. This chain uses TRBV11-2 with TRBJ2-3, with a possible D match to TRBD1 (6 bases). CDR1 and CDR2 (germline): SGHAT, FQNNGV. The CDR3 length is 16 residues. V lost 2 bases and J lost 4, with 16 bases in between. CDR3 nucleotides: TGTGCCAGCAGCTTATTGTCAGGGGATTTCCCAGATACGCAGTATTTT. Residues: CASSLLSGDFPDTQYF.

The chain carries TRBV27 and TRBJ2-3; TRBD2 is a possible D gene (5 bases). The CDR3 covers 17 residues. The ends were cut back, 1 base at V and 1 base at J, with 15 bases in the middle. Germline V gene lookup returns CDR1 MNHEY and CDR2 SMNVEV (reference sequence). This CDR3 is CASSLLTGDWGTDTQYF. CDR3 DNA: TGTGCCAGCAGTTTATTAACCGGGGATTGGGGCACAGATACGCAGTATTTT.

The chain has TRBV18 and TRBJ2-2; D remains unclear. The CDR3 consists of 13 residues. Germline CDR1 reads KGHSH; CDR2 reads LQKENI. The V end was cut by 7 bases, the J end by 0 bases, with 6 bases between. The CDR3 sequence: CASLTTNTGELFF. The CDR3 DNA follows: TGTGCCAGCTTAACCACGAACACCGGGGAGCTGTTTTTT.

The chain is built from TRBV5-8 and TRBJ1-1; weak D call: TRBD1 (5 bases). Trimming left V 3 bases short and J 1 base short, with 13 bases between. CDR1 is SGHTS and CDR2 is YDEGEE in the germline V gene. This CDR3 comprises 15 residues. The CDR3 nucleotides are TGTGCCAGCAGCTGGGGGGTTGTGACGAACACTGAAGCTTTCTTT. Its translation is CASSWGVVTNTEAFF.

The chain has TRBV30 and TRBJ2-7; 10 nucleotides line up with TRBD2. CDR3 length equals 15 residues. Losses at the gene ends were 4 bases for V and 1 base for J; bases not matched to a gene: 7. CDR1 and CDR2 from the germline V gene are GTSNPN and SVGIG (reference sequence). Here the CDR3 reads CAWTSRLAGSYEQYF. CDR3 nucleotide sequence: TGTGCCTGGACTAGTAGACTAGCGGGTTCCTACGAGCAGTACTTC.

This clone was counted only a few times. The chain is built from TRBV7-9 and TRBJ1-5; unclear D gene. The CDR3 runs 14 residues. Germline V lookup: CDR1 SEHNR, CDR2 FQNEAQ (reference sequence). V was clipped by 1 base and J by 7 bases, with 11 bases between them. For the CDR3, the DNA is TGTGCCAGCAGCTTAGAGAGGGCGGACCAGCCCCAGCATTTT. Translation: CASSLERADQPQHF.

The chain carries TRBV11-3 and TRBJ2-7; D is perhaps TRBD1 or TRBD2 (5 bases each). The CDR3 covers 15 residues. Germline V gene data show CDR1 as SGHNT and CDR2 as YENEEA. With 4 bases removed from V and 2 bases from J, the gap between germline ends came to 15 bases. The CDR3 sequence is CASSSIRDGPYEQYF. The CDR3 DNA is TGTGCCAGCAGCTCCATCCGGGACGGACCCTACGAGCAGTACTTC.

This clone came up a few times. V gene TRBV7-3 combines with J gene TRBJ2-2, with D possibly TRBD2 on 5 matching bases. The CDR3 runs 14 residues. Trimming took 5 bases from V and 4 from J, leaving 11 bases between them. Looked up from germline, CDR1 is SGHTA and CDR2 is FQGTGA. CDR3 nucleotides: TGTGCCAGCAGCAGCACGGGATCCACCGGGGAGCTGTTTTTT. Protein sequence: CASSSTGSTGELFF.

The V gene is TRBV18, the J gene TRBJ2-7; D not resolved. CDR3 length: 12 residues. V shed 2 bases and J shed 3 bases, with 5 bases lying between them. Germline loops: CDR1 KGHSH, CDR2 LQKENI. The CDR3 is CASSPNRYEQYF. CDR3 in DNA: TGTGCCAGCTCACCAAATCGCTACGAGCAGTACTTC.

The rearrangement uses TRBV7-2 and TRBJ2-3; weak D call: TRBD2 (6 bases). The V end lost 0 bases, the J end lost 1 base, and 11 bases lay between the germline ends. The CDR3 runs to 16 residues. CDR1 and CDR2 from the germline V gene are SGHTA and FQGNSA. The DNA for the CDR3 is TGTGCCAGCAGCTTAGCCACGGGAGTAGGCACAGATACGCAGTATTTT. It specifies CASSLATGVGTDTQYF. The variable domain in full, with the rest retrieved from reference TRBV7-2 and TRBJ2-3, is GAGVSQSPSNKVTEKGKDVELRCDPISGHTALYWYRQSLGQGLEFLIYFQGNSAPDKSGLPSDRFSAERTGGSVSTLTIQRTQQEDSAVYLCASSLATGVGTDTQYFGPGTRLTVL.

The chain links TRBV6-6 to TRBJ1-2; TRBD1 aligns across 8 bases. Germline V gene lookup returns CDR1 MNHNY and CDR2 SVGAGI (reference sequence). The CDR3 loop spans 14 amino acids. With 4 bases clipped from V and 6 bases from J, the junction kept 7 bases outside the gene matches. CDR3 amino acids: CASSFRTGNNGYTF. CDR3 DNA sequence: TGTGCCAGCAGTTTCAGGACAGGGAACAATGGCTACACCTTC.

J is TRBJ1-1 and V is TRBV2; no firm D call. V gave up 6 bases and J gave up 1 base, with 15 bases separating them. The germline CDR1 and CDR2 sequences are SNHLY and FYNNEI. This CDR3 has 15 amino acids. The CDR3 protein is CASSDPPGENTEAFF. The CDR3 DNA is TGTGCCAGCAGCGACCCCCCGGGAGAGAACACTGAAGCTTTCTTT.

The chain carries TRBV28 and TRBJ2-7; TRBD1 matches 8 bases. Trimming cost V 5 bases and J 4 bases; bases outside gene matches: 10. Germline assignment: CDR1 MDHEN and CDR2 SYDVKM. The CDR3 sequence is 15 residues long. The CDR3 region is CASSTYRGTRYEQYF. CDR3 nucleotides: TGTGCCAGCAGTACGTACAGGGGGACCCGGTACGAGCAGTACTTC.

This clone was seen a handful of times. The chain links TRBV6-1 to TRBJ1-2; no definite D call. The CDR3 is 13 residues long. The germline V and J ends were trimmed by 5 bases and 5 bases, with 12 bases remaining between them. Germline V CDR1 and CDR2: MNHNS, SASEGT. CDR3 protein: CASSPQAPYGYTF. CDR3 in DNA: TGTGCCAGCAGTCCCCAAGCACCGTATGGCTACACCTTC.